The clone carrying this TCR beta chain was detected only once. These data belong to a study of pediatric ulcerative colitis. Repertoires were generated with immunoSEQ multiplex PCR, while TCRdb's copy carries only in-frame clones and drops some. Among roughly 38,000 clones listed, around four fifths were seen once. The sequence was obtained from a girl between 5 and 17 years old with moderate ulcerative colitis. Sequencing was done on a sample of blood.

The chain's CDR3 is CASSLTYGTEAFF. The CDR3 coding sequence is TGTGCCAGCTCACTAACATATGGGACTGAAGCTTTCTTT. The genes are TRBV18 and TRBJ1-1; D is ambiguous. The CDR3 spans 13 residues. Germline assignment: CDR1 KGHSH and CDR2 LQKENI. Trimming removed 4 bases at V and 5 bases at J, with 11 bases between.